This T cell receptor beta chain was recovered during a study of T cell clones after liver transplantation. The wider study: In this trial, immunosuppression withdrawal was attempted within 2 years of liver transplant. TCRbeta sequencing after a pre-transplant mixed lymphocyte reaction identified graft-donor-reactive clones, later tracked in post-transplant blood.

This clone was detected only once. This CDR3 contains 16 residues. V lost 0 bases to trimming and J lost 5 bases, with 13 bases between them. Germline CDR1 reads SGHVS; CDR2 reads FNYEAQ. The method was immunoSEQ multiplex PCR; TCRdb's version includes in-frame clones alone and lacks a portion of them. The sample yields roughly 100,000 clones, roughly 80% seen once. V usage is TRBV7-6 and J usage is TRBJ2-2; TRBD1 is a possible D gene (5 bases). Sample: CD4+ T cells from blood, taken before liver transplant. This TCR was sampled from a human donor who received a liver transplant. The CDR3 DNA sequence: TGTGCCAGCAGCTTAGCCCTTCAGGGTGCGACCGGGGAGCTGTTTTTT. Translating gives CASSLALQGATGELFF.